This T cell receptor (beta chain) was sequenced for a study of shared clonotypes between healthy human individuals. J was trimmed by 3 bases and V by 6 bases; bases with no gene match: 13. The CDR3 sequence is 16 residues long. In germline, CDR1 is MNHEY, CDR2 SMNVEV (reference sequence). Assay used: immunoSEQ multiplex PCR; TCRdb lists only in-frame clones, some missing. Of roughly 650,000 clones in the sample, around 96% were seen once. The naive CD8 population came from CD45RO-negative cells selected for CCR7, without terminally differentiated effector memory CD45RA+ cells. The source is a woman aged 25 to 39 in good health. Input material: naive CD8+ T cells sorted from blood. The chain uses TRBV27 and TRBJ2-7; 8 positions match TRBD2. In nucleotides, the CDR3 is TGTGCCAGCAGACAATCCCCGGGACTAGGATACTACGAGCAGTACTTC. It is translated as CASRQSPGLGYYEQYF.